These 17 T cell receptor beta chains were all obtained from the same sample, sequenced in a study of T cell responses to AZD1222 COVID-19 vaccine. Assay: immunoSEQ multiplex PCR; the TCRdb copy retains only in-frame clones and omits some. The sample yields about 75,000 clones, around 89% seen once. Specimen: peripheral blood, collected 28 days after the second dose of the MenACWY control vaccine. Receptors originate from an adult who received the MenACWY meningococcal vaccine as a control.

This clone was seen only once. The chain employs TRBV27 and TRBJ2-5, with 13 positions matching TRBD2. Per germline, CDR1 MNHEY and CDR2 SMNVEV (reference sequence). Unmatched junction bases numbered 4, after V lost 5 bases and J lost 1 base. This CDR3 has 16 residues. The CDR3 spells CASSPGLAGVQETQYF. CDR3 DNA sequence: TGTGCCAGCAGTCCCGGACTAGCGGGAGTCCAAGAGACCCAGTACTTC.

The chain links TRBV6-5 to TRBJ2-5, with a tentative D call TRBD2 (5 bases). V was shortened by 7 bases and J by 1 base, with 13 bases between the two germline ends. The CDR3 covers 14 residues. Germline V lookup: CDR1 MNHEY, CDR2 SVGAGI. The CDR3 loop is CASTRARTQETQYF. The CDR3 DNA reads as TGTGCCAGCACGAGGGCAAGAACCCAAGAGACCCAGTACTTC.

This chain links TRBV27 with TRBJ1-5; 10 bases match TRBD1. The CDR3 consists of 17 residues. CDR1 is MNHEY and CDR2 is SMNVEV in the germline V gene (reference sequence). The J segment lost 3 bases and the V segment lost 2 bases, leaving 7 bases of the junction unmatched. This CDR3 reads CASSLGRQGAPNQPQHF. DNA for the CDR3: TGTGCCAGCAGTTTAGGGAGACAGGGGGCCCCCAATCAGCCCCAGCATTTT.

The chain recombines TRBV6-5 with TRBJ1-1; TRBD1 matches at 7 bases. Trimming removed 0 bases from V and 3 bases from J; junction bases left unmatched: 1. This CDR3 has 14 amino acids. Looked up from germline, CDR1 is MNHEY and CDR2 is SVGAGI. The CDR3 loop is CASSYSQGDTEAFF. DNA of the CDR3: TGTGCCAGCAGTTACTCCCAGGGGGACACTGAAGCTTTCTTT.

The V and J genes are TRBV29-1 and TRBJ2-7, with 7 bases lining up with TRBD1. Per the germline V gene, CDR1 is SQVTM and CDR2 is ANQGSEA. The junction had 34 bases not matched to a gene; V was cut back by 8 bases and J by 3 bases. This CDR3 comprises 21 residues. In DNA, the CDR3 is TGCAGCCGTTCTCTCACCCGGGTCGGAGACAGGGTTGAAGGGTGGCACTACGAGCAGTACTTC. It is translated as CSRSLTRVGDRVEGWHYEQYF.

The chain is built from TRBV28 and TRBJ1-4; no reliable D call. V was pared by 1 base and J by 6 bases, with 9 bases between. Germline lookup yields CDR1 MDHEN and CDR2 SYDVKM. The CDR3 contains 14 residues. DNA for the CDR3: TGTGCCAGCAGTTTATTCAGGCTGGATGAAAAACTGTTTTTT. As protein: CASSLFRLDEKLFF.

The chain combines TRBV9 with TRBJ2-1; maybe TRBD2 (6 bases). The V end lost 3 bases, the J end lost 3 bases, and 13 bases lay between the germline ends. The CDR3 has 15 residues. Germline V gene data show CDR1 as SGDLS and CDR2 as YYNGEE. Here the CDR3 reads CASSAEGLVYNEQFF. The DNA of the CDR3 is TGTGCCAGCAGCGCTGAGGGACTGGTCTACAATGAGCAGTTCTTC.

This clone was counted once. V usage is TRBV5-1 and J usage is TRBJ2-2; TRBD1 matches at 9 bases. V lost 6 bases to trimming and J lost 7 bases; unmatched junction nucleotides: 7. The CDR3 loop spans 14 amino acids. Germline-derived CDR1 and CDR2 are SGHRS and YFSETQ. For the CDR3, the DNA is TGCGCCAGCACCACAGGGGGCGCCTACGGGGAGCTGTTTTTT. Its protein product is CASTTGGAYGELFF.

The rearrangement links TRBV30 to TRBJ1-2, with D possibly being TRBD1 (6 bases). The CDR3 is made up of 12 amino acids. V gave up 0 bases and J gave up 5 bases, with 7 bases separating them. Germline-derived CDR1 and CDR2 are GTSNPN and SVGIG (reference sequence). The CDR3 sequence: CAWSVGAYGYTF. DNA for the CDR3: TGTGCCTGGAGTGTGGGGGCATATGGCTACACCTTC. Full variable domain (rest looked up from reference TRBV30 and TRBJ1-2): SQTIHQWPATLVQPVGSPLSLECTVEGTSNPNLYWYRQAAGRGLQLLFYSVGIGQISSEVPQNLSASRPQDRQFILSSKKLLLSDSGFYLCAWSVGAYGYTFGSGTRLTVV.

The chain joins TRBV28 to TRBJ1-1; weak D call: TRBD1 (6 bases). The CDR3 runs to 15 residues. V gave up 6 bases and J gave up 1 base, with 15 bases separating them. Per germline, CDR1 MDHEN and CDR2 SYDVKM. The DNA for the CDR3 is TGTGCCAGCAGACCCCCCGGGGGCACGAACACTGAAGCTTTCTTT. This sequence encodes CASRPPGGTNTEAFF.

V is TRBV7-9 and J is TRBJ1-2, with D possibly being TRBD1 (5 bases). Trimming removed 6 bases at V and 6 bases at J, with 14 bases between. The germline CDR1 and CDR2 sequences are SEHNR and FQNEAQ (reference sequence). The length of the CDR3 is 13 residues. CDR3 sequence: CASRAGTLHGYTF. CDR3 nucleotide sequence: TGTGCCAGCAGGGCCGGGACTCTCCATGGCTACACCTTC. Based on the CDR3 plus reference TRBV7-9 and TRBJ1-2, the full variable domain is DTGVSQNPRHKITKRGQNVTFRCDPISEHNRLYWYRQTLGQGPEFLTYFQNEAQLEKSRLLSDRFSAERPKGSFSTLEIQRTEQGDSAMYLCASRAGTLHGYTFGSGTRLTVV.

This chain uses TRBV19 with TRBJ2-3; no clear D gene. The V end lost 1 base, the J end lost 0 bases, and 8 bases lay between the germline ends. Per the germline V gene, CDR1 is LNHDA and CDR2 is SQIVND (reference sequence). The CDR3 sequence is 15 residues long. The CDR3 nucleotides are TGTGCCAGTAGTATAGCTGGCAGTAGCACAGATACGCAGTATTTT. Amino acid sequence: CASSIAGSSTDTQYF. Together with reference TRBV19 and TRBJ2-3, the CDR3 gives the full variable domain: DGGITQSPKYLFRKEGQNVTLSCEQNLNHDAMYWYRQDPGQGLRLIYYSQIVNDFQKGDIAEGYSVSREKKESFPLTVTSAQKNPTAFYLCASSIAGSSTDTQYFGPGTRLTVL.

The chain combines TRBV4-1 with TRBJ2-3; a possible D gene is TRBD2 (6 bases). CDR1 MGHRA and CDR2 YSYEKL come from the germline V gene. The CDR3 is 16 amino acids. With 3 bases removed from V and 4 bases from J, the gap between germline ends came to 17 bases. CDR3 in DNA: TGCGCCAGCAGCCATGCCCCAGGGCGGGGCTCAGATACGCAGTATTTT. This codes for CASSHAPGRGSDTQYF.

This clone appeared once. The CDR3 nucleotides are TGCGCCAGCAGCTTGGCCGACAGGGGGTCTGGAAACACCATATATTTT. Encoded protein: CASSLADRGSGNTIYF. The chain carries TRBV5-1 and TRBJ1-3; 9 nucleotides agree with TRBD1. This CDR3 region has 16 residues. With V trimmed by 0 bases and J by 1 base, 2 bases remained unmatched. Germline values: CDR1 SGHRS, CDR2 YFSETQ. The full variable domain, completed using reference TRBV5-1 and TRBJ1-3, is KAGVTQTPRYLIKTRGQQVTLSCSPISGHRSVSWYQQTPGQGLQFLFEYFSETQRNKGNFPGRFSGRQFSNSRSEMNVSTLELGDSALYLCASSLADRGSGNTIYFGEGSWLTVV.

The chain uses TRBV3-1 (or the pseudogene TRBV3-2) and TRBJ2-7, with D unresolved. Germline CDR1 is LGHDT and CDR2 is YNNKEL (reference sequence). The CDR3 is made up of 13 amino acids. V lost 0 bases and J 6 bases, leaving 9 bases between the germline ends. Here the CDR3 reads CASSQEWAREQYF. DNA of the CDR3: TGTGCCAGCAGCCAAGAATGGGCGCGCGAGCAGTACTTC.

The chain employs TRBV7-9 and TRBJ1-5; possibly TRBD1 for D (5 bases). The CDR3 spans 16 residues. Germline-derived CDR1 and CDR2 are SEHNR and FQNEAQ (reference sequence). Trimming took 4 bases from V and 0 from J, leaving 13 bases between them. Here the CDR3 reads CASSSVDTYSNQPQHF. CDR3 DNA: TGTGCCAGCAGCTCTGTGGACACCTATAGCAATCAGCCCCAGCATTTT.

The V call is TRBV5-1, the J call TRBJ1-4; D is ambiguous. From germline, CDR1 is SGHRS and CDR2 YFSETQ. V dropped 2 bases and J dropped 5 bases, with 13 bases sitting between them. The CDR3 contains 15 residues. The CDR3 sequence: CASSFRTEENEKLFF. CDR3 DNA: TGCGCCAGCAGCTTCCGGACGGAAGAAAATGAAAAACTGTTTTTT.